Shown below are 19 T cell receptor beta chains from a single sample sequenced in a study of CD4 T cells in relation to SARS-CoV-2 and coronaviruses. Using immunoSEQ multiplex PCR, the repertoire was profiled, and TCRdb retains in-frame clones only, with some absent. The data hold about 56,000 clones, with around 90% observed a single time. The sample comprised naive CD4+ T cells from PBMCs. The subset was: naive CD4+ T cells isolated by negative enrichment. These receptors came from an adult with COVID-19.

V usage is TRBV3-1 (or the pseudogene TRBV3-2) and J usage is TRBJ2-7; 9 nucleotides agree with TRBD1. The germline V gene encodes CDR1 LGHDT and CDR2 YNNKEL (reference sequence). The CDR3 is made up of 14 amino acids. V was pared by 3 bases and J by 4 bases, with 4 bases of the junction left unmatched. CDR3 bases: TGTGCCAGCAGCCACCGGGACAGGGTTTACGAGCAGTACTTC. Its translation: CASSHRDRVYEQYF.

The rearrangement uses TRBV3-1 (or the pseudogene TRBV3-2) and TRBJ1-4; no clear D gene. The CDR3 is 14 amino acids. Germline V gene lookup returns CDR1 LGHDT and CDR2 YNNKEL (reference sequence). V lost 5 bases, J lost 8 bases, and 15 bases lay in between. CDR3 DNA: TGTGCCAGCAGCGCTGGGCCAGGAAAGGAAAAACTGTTTTTT. Translating gives CASSAGPGKEKLFF.

This chain connects TRBV19 to TRBJ2-7; either TRBD1 or TRBD2 may supply D (6 bases each). Germline loops: CDR1 LNHDA, CDR2 SQIVND (reference sequence). CDR3 length equals 14 residues. V shed 3 bases and J shed 5 bases, with 14 bases lying between them. CDR3 nucleotides: TGTGCCAGTAGTATCGGGGGCGATACGAACGAGCAGTACTTC. Translation gives CASSIGGDTNEQYF.

The chain uses TRBV28 and TRBJ1-1, with D possibly being TRBD1 (5 bases). This CDR3 region has 14 residues. Germline values: CDR1 MDHEN, CDR2 SYDVKM. Between the trimmed V and J ends, which lost 6 bases and 0 bases, there was a span of 11 bases. CDR3 protein: CASRGGRMNTEAFF. CDR3 bases: TGTGCCAGCAGGGGGGGACGGATGAACACTGAAGCTTTCTTT.

The chain has TRBV5-4 and TRBJ2-3; TRBD2 matches at 8 bases. CDR1 and CDR2 from the germline V gene are SGHNT and YYREEE (reference sequence). The ends lost 10 bases at V and 6 bases at J; junction bases unmatched: 13. The CDR3 is made up of 14 amino acids. The chain's CDR3 is CALRWAGGRDTQYF. The CDR3 coding sequence is TGTGCCCTAAGATGGGCGGGAGGAAGGGATACGCAGTATTTT. The whole variable domain, filled in from reference TRBV5-4 and TRBJ2-3, reads ETGVTQSPTHLIKTRGQQVTLRCSSQSGHNTVSWYQQALGQGPQFIFQYYREEENGRGNFPPRFSGLQFPNYSSELNVNALELDDSALYLCALRWAGGRDTQYFGPGTRLTVL.

The J gene is TRBJ2-5, the V gene TRBV18; D possibly corresponds to TRBD1 (6 bases). CDR3 length: 14 residues. Germline V gives CDR1 KGHSH, CDR2 LQKENI. V dropped 0 bases and J dropped 2 bases, with 7 bases sitting between them. The CDR3 nucleotides are TGTGCCAGCTCACCACCGGACAGACAAGAGACCCAGTACTTC. This encodes CASSPPDRQETQYF.

J is TRBJ2-1 and V is TRBV10-1, with 14 bases matching TRBD2. The CDR3 consists of 16 residues. The germline V gene has CDR1 WNHNN and CDR2 SYGVQD (reference sequence). V gave up 8 bases and J gave up 9 bases; unmatched junction bases: 12. The CDR3 loop is CASPAPTSGRALEQFF. CDR3 in DNA: TGCGCCAGCCCAGCCCCGACTAGCGGGAGGGCCCTTGAGCAGTTCTTC.

In DNA, the CDR3 is TGTGCCAGCAGTATGGGACTTCGAGCATCCGGGGAGCTGTTTTTT. Its translation is CASSMGLRASGELFF. The chain employs TRBV6-5 and TRBJ2-2; D may be TRBD2 (6 bases). This CDR3 has 15 amino acids. Trimming left V 5 bases short and J 6 bases short, with 16 bases between. CDR1 MNHEY and CDR2 SVGAGI come from the germline V gene.

This chain uses TRBV30 with TRBJ2-1; D possibly corresponds to TRBD2 (6 bases). CDR3 size: 14 residues. Germline CDR1 GTSNPN, CDR2 SVGIG (reference sequence). V lost 0 bases and J lost 10, with 16 bases in between. Here the CDR3 reads CAWSVHRLAGEQFF. CDR3 nucleotide sequence: TGTGCCTGGAGTGTACATCGACTTGCGGGGGAGCAGTTCTTC.

The chain joins TRBV19 to TRBJ2-7, with D possibly being TRBD2 (6 bases). The V end was cut by 4 bases, the J end by 2 bases, with 18 bases between. Per germline, CDR1 LNHDA and CDR2 SQIVND (reference sequence). The CDR3 totals 16 residues. The CDR3 here is CASSTLSGVNAYEQYF. DNA of the CDR3: TGTGCCAGTAGTACCCTTAGCGGAGTAAACGCCTACGAGCAGTACTTC.

The genes are TRBV7-2 and TRBJ1-2, with D unresolved. With 0 bases removed from V and 0 bases from J, the gap between germline ends came to 11 bases. The CDR3 has 16 residues. CDR1 SGHTA and CDR2 FQGNSA come from the germline V gene. CDR3 sequence: CASSLARSITNYGYTF. The CDR3 DNA sequence: TGTGCCAGCAGCTTAGCGAGGAGTATAACTAACTATGGCTACACCTTC.

The chain employs TRBV27 and TRBJ1-1; no reliable D call. The CDR3 totals 14 residues. Germline CDR1 is MNHEY and CDR2 is SMNVEV (reference sequence). V lost 6 bases, J lost 1 base, and 12 bases lay in between. The DNA of the CDR3 is TGTGCCAGCAGCCCATGGACTTCGAACACTGAAGCTTTCTTT. Its protein is CASSPWTSNTEAFF.

The V and J genes are TRBV3-1 (or the pseudogene TRBV3-2) and TRBJ2-2; 13 bases are a match to TRBD2. V shed 5 bases, J shed 5 bases, and the junction held 5 bases outside the gene matches. Germline V gene data show CDR1 as LGHDT and CDR2 as YNNKEL (reference sequence). The length of the CDR3 is 16 residues. Here the CDR3 reads CASSFRTSGRTGELFF. The CDR3 DNA is TGTGCCAGCAGCTTCCGGACTAGCGGGAGAACCGGGGAGCTGTTTTTT.

The DNA for the CDR3 is TGTGCCAGCACAACCGAAAGGGGACGCAATCAGCCCCAGCATTTT. Protein sequence: CASTTERGRNQPQHF. This chain links TRBV2 with TRBJ1-5; weak D call: TRBD1 (5 bases). The CDR3 runs to 15 residues. The V end lost 7 bases, the J end lost 2 bases, and 15 bases lay between the germline ends. Germline assignment: CDR1 SNHLY and CDR2 FYNNEI. Using reference TRBV2 and TRBJ1-5 for the parts outside the CDR3, the full variable domain is EPEVTQTPSHQVTQMGQEVILRCVPISNHLYFYWYRQILGQKVEFLVSFYNNEISEKSEIFDDQFSVERPDGSNFTLKIRSTKLEDSAMYFCASTTERGRNQPQHFGDGTRLSIL.

The rearrangement joins TRBV7-2 to TRBJ2-7; TRBD2 might be the D (5 bases). Germline V gene data show CDR1 as SGHTA and CDR2 as FQGNSA. The length of the CDR3 is 13 residues. CDR3 sequence: CASGLARGNEQYF. CDR3 coding DNA: TGTGCGAGCGGCCTCGCTCGGGGAAACGAGCAGTACTTC.

The CDR3 sequence is CASSKREYDEQFF. Written as DNA, the CDR3 is TGTGCCAGCAGCAAGCGGGAGTACGATGAGCAGTTCTTC. The chain combines TRBV13 with TRBJ2-1; the match to TRBD2 covers 8 bases. Looked up from germline, CDR1 is PRHDT and CDR2 is FYEKMQ (reference sequence). The trim removed 5 bases at V and 8 bases at J, leaving 5 bases unmatched. The CDR3 contains 13 residues.

The chain links TRBV6-6 to TRBJ2-7; D call uncertain. V gave up 0 bases and J gave up 6 bases, with 6 bases separating them. The CDR3 has 12 amino acids. Germline V CDR1 and CDR2: MNHNY, SVGAGI (reference sequence). CDR3: CASSYSPSEQYF. Written as DNA, the CDR3 is TGTGCCAGCAGTTACTCTCCTTCCGAGCAGTACTTC.

Only one count was recorded for this clone. The chain links TRBV10-2 to TRBJ2-1; D is tentatively TRBD1 or TRBD2 (6 bases each). Germline assignment: CDR1 WSHSY and CDR2 SAAADI. The germline V and J ends were trimmed by 8 bases and 10 bases, with 27 bases remaining between them. The CDR3 length is 16 residues. The chain's CDR3 is CASSTLGKGGAREQFF. CDR3 nucleotide sequence: TGCGCCAGCTCCACCCTGGGAAAGGGGGGAGCTCGCGAGCAGTTCTTC.

This chain links TRBV28 with TRBJ2-3; D is ambiguous. The germline V gene has CDR1 MDHEN and CDR2 SYDVKM. The CDR3 extends over 17 amino acids. V shed 5 bases and J shed 1 base, with 19 bases lying between them. In nucleotides, the CDR3 is TGTGCCAGCAGTCCGTACCTTATGAACCGCCGCACAGATACGCAGTATTTT. Translating gives CASSPYLMNRRTDTQYF.